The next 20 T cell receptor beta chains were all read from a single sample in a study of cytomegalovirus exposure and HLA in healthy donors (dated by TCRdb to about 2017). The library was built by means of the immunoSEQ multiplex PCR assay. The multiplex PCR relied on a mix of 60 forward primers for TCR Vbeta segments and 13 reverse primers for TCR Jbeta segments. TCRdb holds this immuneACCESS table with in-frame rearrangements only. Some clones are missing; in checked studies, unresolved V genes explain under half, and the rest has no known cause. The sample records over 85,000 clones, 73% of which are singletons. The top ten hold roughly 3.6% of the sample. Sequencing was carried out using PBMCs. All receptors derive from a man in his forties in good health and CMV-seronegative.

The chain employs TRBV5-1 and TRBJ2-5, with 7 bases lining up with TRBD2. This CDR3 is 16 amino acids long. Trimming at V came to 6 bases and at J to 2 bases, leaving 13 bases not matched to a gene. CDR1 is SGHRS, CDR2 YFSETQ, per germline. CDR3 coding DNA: TGCGCCAGCAAACACAATCTAGCGGCAACTCAAGAGACCCAGTACTTC. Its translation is CASKHNLAATQETQYF.

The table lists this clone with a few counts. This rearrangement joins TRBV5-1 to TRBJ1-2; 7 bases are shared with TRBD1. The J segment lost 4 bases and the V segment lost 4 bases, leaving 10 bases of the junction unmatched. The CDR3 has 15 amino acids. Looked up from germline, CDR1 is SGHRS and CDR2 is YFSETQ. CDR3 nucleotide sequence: TGCGCCAGCAGCCCGGCGACAGGGAAGTCCTATGGCTACACCTTC. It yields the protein CASSPATGKSYGYTF.

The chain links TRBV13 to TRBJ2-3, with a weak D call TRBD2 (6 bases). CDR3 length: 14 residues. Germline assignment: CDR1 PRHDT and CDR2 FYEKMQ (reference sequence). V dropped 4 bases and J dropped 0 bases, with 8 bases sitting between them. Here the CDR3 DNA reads TGTGCCAGCAGCTCGGGGACTAGCACAGATACGCAGTATTTT. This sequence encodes CASSSGTSTDTQYF.

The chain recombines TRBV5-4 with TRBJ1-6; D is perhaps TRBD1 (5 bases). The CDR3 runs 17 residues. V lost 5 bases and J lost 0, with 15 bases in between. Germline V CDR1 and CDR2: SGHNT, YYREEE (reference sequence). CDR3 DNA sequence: TGTGCCAGCAGAGATCCGGCGGGGGGCTCCTATAATTCACCCCTCCACTTT. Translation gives CASRDPAGGSYNSPLHF.

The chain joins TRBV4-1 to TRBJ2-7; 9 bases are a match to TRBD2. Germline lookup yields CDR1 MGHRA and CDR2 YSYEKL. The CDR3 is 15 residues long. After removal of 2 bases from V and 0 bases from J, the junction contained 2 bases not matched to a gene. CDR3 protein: CASSQPAGGSYEQYF. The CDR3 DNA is TGCGCCAGCAGCCAACCAGCGGGGGGCTCCTACGAGCAGTACTTC.

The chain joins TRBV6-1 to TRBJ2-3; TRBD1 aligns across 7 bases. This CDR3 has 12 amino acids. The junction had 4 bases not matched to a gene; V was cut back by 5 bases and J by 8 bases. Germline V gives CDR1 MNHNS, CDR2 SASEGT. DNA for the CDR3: TGTGCCAGCAGTAACAGGGGATTTACGCAGTATTTT. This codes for CASSNRGFTQYF.

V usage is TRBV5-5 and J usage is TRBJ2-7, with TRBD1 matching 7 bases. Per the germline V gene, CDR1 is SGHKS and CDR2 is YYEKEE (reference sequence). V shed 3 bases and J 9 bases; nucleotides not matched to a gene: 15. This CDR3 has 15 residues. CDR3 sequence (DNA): TGTGCCAGCAGCTGGGGTCGGGACAGCCCCCTCGGGCAGTACTTC. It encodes CASSWGRDSPLGQYF.

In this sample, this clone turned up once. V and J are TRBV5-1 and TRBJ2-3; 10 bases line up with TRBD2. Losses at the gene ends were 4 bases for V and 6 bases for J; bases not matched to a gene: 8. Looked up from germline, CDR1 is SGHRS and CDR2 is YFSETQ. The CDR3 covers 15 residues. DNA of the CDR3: TGCGCCAGCAGCGACCTAGCGGGGGCCCGGGATACGCAGTATTTT. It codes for CASSDLAGARDTQYF.

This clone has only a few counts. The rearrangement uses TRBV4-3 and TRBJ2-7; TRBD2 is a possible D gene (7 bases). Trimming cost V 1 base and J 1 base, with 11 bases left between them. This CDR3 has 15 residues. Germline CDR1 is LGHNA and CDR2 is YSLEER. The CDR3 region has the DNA TGCGCCAGCAGCCAAGTTGGGAGGGGGTCCTACGAGCAGTACTTC. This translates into CASSQVGRGSYEQYF.

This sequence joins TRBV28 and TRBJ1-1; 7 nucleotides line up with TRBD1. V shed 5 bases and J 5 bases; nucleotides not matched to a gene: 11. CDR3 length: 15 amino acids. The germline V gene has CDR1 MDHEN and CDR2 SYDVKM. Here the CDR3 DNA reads TGTGCCAGCAGTCCCCACAGGGGAGAGGGTACTGAAGCTTTCTTT. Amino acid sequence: CASSPHRGEGTEAFF.

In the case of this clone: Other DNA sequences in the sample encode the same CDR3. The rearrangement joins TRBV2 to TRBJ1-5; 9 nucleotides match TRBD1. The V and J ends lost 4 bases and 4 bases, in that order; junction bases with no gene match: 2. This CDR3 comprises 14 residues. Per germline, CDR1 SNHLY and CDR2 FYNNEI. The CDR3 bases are TGTGCCAGCAGTGTCGGACAGGGGAATCAGCCCCAGCATTTT. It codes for CASSVGQGNQPQHF.

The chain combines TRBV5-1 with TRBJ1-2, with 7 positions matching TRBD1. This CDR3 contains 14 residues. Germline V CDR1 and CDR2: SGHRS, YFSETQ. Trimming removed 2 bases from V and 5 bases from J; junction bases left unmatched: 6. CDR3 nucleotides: TGCGCCAGCAGCTTTACAGGGGCAGAATATGGCTACACCTTC. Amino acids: CASSFTGAEYGYTF.

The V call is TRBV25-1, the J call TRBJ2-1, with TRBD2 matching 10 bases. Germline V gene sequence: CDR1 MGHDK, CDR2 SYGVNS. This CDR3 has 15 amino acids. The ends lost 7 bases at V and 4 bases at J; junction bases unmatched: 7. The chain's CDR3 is CASTKAGGLYNEQFF. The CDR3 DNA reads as TGTGCCAGCACCAAAGCGGGGGGGCTGTACAATGAGCAGTTCTTC.

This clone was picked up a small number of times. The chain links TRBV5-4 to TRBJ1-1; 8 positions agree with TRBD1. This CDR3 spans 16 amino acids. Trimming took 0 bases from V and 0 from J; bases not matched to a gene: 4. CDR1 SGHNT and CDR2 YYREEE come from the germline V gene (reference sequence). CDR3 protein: CASSLGQGTMNTEAFF. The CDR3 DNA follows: TGTGCCAGCAGCTTGGGACAGGGGACTATGAACACTGAAGCTTTCTTT.

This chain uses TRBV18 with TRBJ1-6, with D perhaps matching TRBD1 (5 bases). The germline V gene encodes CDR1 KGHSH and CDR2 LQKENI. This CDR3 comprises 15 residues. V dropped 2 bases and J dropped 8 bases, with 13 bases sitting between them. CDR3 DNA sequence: TGTGCCAGCTCACCAAGGAGAACAGGCGATTCACCCCTCCACTTT. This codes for CASSPRRTGDSPLHF.

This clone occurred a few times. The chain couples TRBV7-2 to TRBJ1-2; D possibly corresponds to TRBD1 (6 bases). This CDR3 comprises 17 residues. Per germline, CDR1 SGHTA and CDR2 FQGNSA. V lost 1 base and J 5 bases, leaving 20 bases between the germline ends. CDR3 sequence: CASSLEGGRGRAYGYTF. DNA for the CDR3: TGTGCCAGCAGCTTAGAGGGGGGGAGGGGCAGGGCGTATGGCTACACCTTC.

The CDR3 DNA reads TGCGCCAGCAGCACCGCGCTGACAGGGGGCTATGGCTACACCTTC. As protein: CASSTALTGGYGYTF. The rearrangement uses TRBV4-3 and TRBJ1-2; TRBD1 matches 9 bases. Germline V lookup: CDR1 LGHNA, CDR2 YSLEER. V shed 5 bases, J shed 4 bases, and the junction held 8 bases outside the gene matches. This CDR3 spans 15 amino acids.

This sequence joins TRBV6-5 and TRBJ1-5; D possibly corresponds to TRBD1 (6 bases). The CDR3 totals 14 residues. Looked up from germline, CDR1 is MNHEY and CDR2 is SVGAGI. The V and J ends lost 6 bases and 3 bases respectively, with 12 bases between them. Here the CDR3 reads CASRRGQYNQPQHF. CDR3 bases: TGTGCCAGCAGGCGAGGACAGTACAATCAGCCCCAGCATTTT.

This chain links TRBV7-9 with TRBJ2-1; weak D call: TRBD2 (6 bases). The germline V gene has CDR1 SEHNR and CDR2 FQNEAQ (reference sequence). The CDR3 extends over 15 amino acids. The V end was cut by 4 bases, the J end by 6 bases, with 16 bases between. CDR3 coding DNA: TGTGCCAGCAGCTCCAGGACTATATTAGCCAATGAGCAGTTCTTC. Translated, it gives CASSSRTILANEQFF.

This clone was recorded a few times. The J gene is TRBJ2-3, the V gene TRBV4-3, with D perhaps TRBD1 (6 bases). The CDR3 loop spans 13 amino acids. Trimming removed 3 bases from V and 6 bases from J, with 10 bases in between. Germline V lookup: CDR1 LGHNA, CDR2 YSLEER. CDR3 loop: CASSQTGWDTQYF. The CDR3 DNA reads TGCGCCAGCAGCCAGACAGGTTGGGATACGCAGTATTTT.